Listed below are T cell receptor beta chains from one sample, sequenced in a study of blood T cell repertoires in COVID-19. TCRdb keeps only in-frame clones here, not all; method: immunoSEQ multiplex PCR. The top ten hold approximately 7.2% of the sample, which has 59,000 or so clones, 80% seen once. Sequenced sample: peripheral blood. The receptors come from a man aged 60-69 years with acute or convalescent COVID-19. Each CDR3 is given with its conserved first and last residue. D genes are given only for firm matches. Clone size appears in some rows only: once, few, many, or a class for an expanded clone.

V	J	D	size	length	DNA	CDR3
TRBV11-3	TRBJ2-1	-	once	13	TGTGCCAGCAGCCCAAAGAGCGGTGGGGAGCAGTTCTTC	CASSPKSGGEQFF
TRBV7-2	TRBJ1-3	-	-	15	TGTGCCAGCAGTACTGGGTCCGCGGGGGGAAACACCATATATTTT	CASSTGSAGGNTIYF
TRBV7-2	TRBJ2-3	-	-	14	TGTGCCAGAACTGAGGTTGGCAGCACAGATACGCAGTATTTT	CARTEVGSTDTQYF
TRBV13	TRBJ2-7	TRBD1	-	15	TGTGCCAGCAGCCCCCCAGGGGGCCTCGGGTACGAGCAGTACTTC	CASSPPGGLGYEQYF
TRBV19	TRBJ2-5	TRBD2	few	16	TGTGCCAGTAGTATGGGGGTTCTAGCGGGGGAAATGACCCAGTACTTC	CASSMGVLAGEMTQYF
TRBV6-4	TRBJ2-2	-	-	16	TGTGCCAGCAGTGACTCCCCTAGCCGGGCAACCGGGGAGCTGTTTTTT	CASSDSPSRATGELFF
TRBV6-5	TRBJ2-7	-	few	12	TGTGCCAGCCAGGTTTTCTTCTACGAGCAGTACTTC	CASQVFFYEQYF
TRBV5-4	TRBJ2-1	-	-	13	TGTGCCAGCAGCTCGGACGGGGTTGGAGCACCGTTCTTC	CASSSDGVGAPFF
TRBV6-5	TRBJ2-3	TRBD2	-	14	TGTGCCAGCAGTTACTTGACTAGCAGAGATACGCAGTATTTT	CASSYLTSRDTQYF
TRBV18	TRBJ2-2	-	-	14	TGTGCCAGCTCACCCCTCTCGAACACCGGGGAGCTGTTTTTT	CASSPLSNTGELFF
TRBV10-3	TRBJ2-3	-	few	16	TGTGCCATCAGTGAAAATCAGGGGGGAAGCACAGATACGCAGTATTTT	CAISENQGGSTDTQYF
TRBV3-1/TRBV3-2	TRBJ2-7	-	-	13	TGTGCCAGCAGCCAAGATCCCGGCTACGAGCAGTACTTC	CASSQDPGYEQYF
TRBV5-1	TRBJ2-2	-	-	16	TGCGCCAGCAGCTTGTCGGCTCAGGGTAACACCGGGGAGCTGTTTTTT	CASSLSAQGNTGELFF
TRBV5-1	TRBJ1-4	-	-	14	TGCGCCAGCAGCTTGTGGGGGGTCGATGAAAAACTGTTTTTT	CASSLWGVDEKLFF
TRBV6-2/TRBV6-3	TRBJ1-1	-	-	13	TGTGCCAGCAGTTACTCCCCCGGGACTGAAGCTTTCTTT	CASSYSPGTEAFF
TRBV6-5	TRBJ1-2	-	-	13	TGTGCCAGCAGCCTGGACAGCAACTATGGCTACACCTTC	CASSLDSNYGYTF
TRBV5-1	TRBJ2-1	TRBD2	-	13	TGCGCCAGCACTCTAGCGGGGTCCCCTGAGCAGTTCTTC	CASTLAGSPEQFF
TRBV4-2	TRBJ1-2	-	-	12	TGTGCCAGCAGCCAGCCCCAGGGGGGCTACACCTTC	CASSQPQGGYTF
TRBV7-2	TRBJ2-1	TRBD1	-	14	TGTGCCAGCAGCCCCCCAGGGGGCATAAATGAGCAGTTCTTC	CASSPPGGINEQFF
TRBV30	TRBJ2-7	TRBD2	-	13	TGTGCCTCAGAGACTAGCGGGGTCTACGAGCAGTACTTC	CASETSGVYEQYF
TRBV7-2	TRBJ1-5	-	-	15	TGTGCCAGCAGCTTAGCCGCAGTTCCGAATCAGCCCCAGCATTTT	CASSLAAVPNQPQHF
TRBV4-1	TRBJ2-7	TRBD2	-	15	TGCGCCAGCAGCCAAGATACGGCTAGCGGGGGCCTTCGGTACTTC	CASSQDTASGGLRYF
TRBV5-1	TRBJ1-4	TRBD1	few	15	TGCGCCAGCAACCCACAGGGGGAGATTGGTGAAAAACTGTTTTTT	CASNPQGEIGEKLFF
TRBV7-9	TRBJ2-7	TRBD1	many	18	TGTGCCAGCAGTCCTAACGGACAGGGCCCCCTTAGCTCCTACGAGCAGTACTTC	CASSPNGQGPLSSYEQYF
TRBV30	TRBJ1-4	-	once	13	TGTGCCTGGAGTGTAATGCCAGCGGAAAAACTGTTTTTT	CAWSVMPAEKLFF
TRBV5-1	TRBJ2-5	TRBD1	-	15	TGCGCCAGCAAAAGCGACAGGGCCTACCAAGAGACCCAGTACTTC	CASKSDRAYQETQYF
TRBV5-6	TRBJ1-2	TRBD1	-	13	TGTGCCAGCAGTCGGACAGGGACCTCGGGCTACACCTTC	CASSRTGTSGYTF
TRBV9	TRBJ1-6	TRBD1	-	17	TGTGCCAGCAGCACATTCGACAGGGGATCCTATAATTCACCCCTCCACTTT	CASSTFDRGSYNSPLHF
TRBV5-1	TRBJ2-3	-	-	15	TGCGCCAGCAGCTTGGCAGGACTCGGGGGAGATACGCAGTATTTT	CASSLAGLGGDTQYF
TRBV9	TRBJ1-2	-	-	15	TGTGCCAGCAGCGTAGGGGGAGGGGGTTCCTATGGCTACACCTTC	CASSVGGGGSYGYTF
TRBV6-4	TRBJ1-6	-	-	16	TGTGCCAGCTATACTTACGGTAGCTCCTATAATTCACCCCTCCACTTT	CASYTYGSSYNSPLHF
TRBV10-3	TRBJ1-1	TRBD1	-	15	TGTGCCATCGGGAACCCGACAGGGACGAACACTGAAGCTTTCTTT	CAIGNPTGTNTEAFF
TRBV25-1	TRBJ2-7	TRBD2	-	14	TGTGCCAGCAGGACTAGCGGGGGGGCCTACGAGCAGTACTTC	CASRTSGGAYEQYF
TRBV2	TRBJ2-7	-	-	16	TGTGCCAGCAGCGGTTTTGCGGTAGATCCTACTCGAGAGCAGTACTTC	CASSGFAVDPTREQYF
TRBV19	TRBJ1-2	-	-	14	TGTGCCAGTAGTATTAATTGGCAAACCTATGGCTACACCTTC	CASSINWQTYGYTF
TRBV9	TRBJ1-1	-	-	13	TGTGCCAGCAGCGTCGAGTCGAACACTGAAGCTTTCTTT	CASSVESNTEAFF
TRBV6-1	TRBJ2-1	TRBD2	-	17	TGTGCCAGCAGTGAAGGAGGCGGGGAGGGGCGGTACAATGAGCAGTTCTTC	CASSEGGGEGRYNEQFF
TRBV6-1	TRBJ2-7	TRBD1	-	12	TGTGCCAGCAGGACAGGGCCCTACGAGCAGTACTTC	CASRTGPYEQYF
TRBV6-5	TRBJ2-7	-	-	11	TGTGCCAGCAGTTACGGGAGTGAGCAGTACTTC	CASSYGSEQYF
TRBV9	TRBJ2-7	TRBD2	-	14	TGTGCCAGCAGCGCGTCCGAGACTAGCTTCGAGCAGTACTTC	CASSASETSFEQYF
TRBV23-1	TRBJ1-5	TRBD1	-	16	TGCGCCAGCAGTCAACCGACAGGGTCGGGCAATCAGCCCCAGCATTTT	CASSQPTGSGNQPQHF
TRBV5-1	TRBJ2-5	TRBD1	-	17	TGCGCCAGCAGCTTGGAAGGACAGGCCACCGGGCAAGAGACCCAGTACTTC	CASSLEGQATGQETQYF
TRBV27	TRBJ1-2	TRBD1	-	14	TGTGCCAGCAGCCGGGACAGGGTTAACTATGGCTACACCTTC	CASSRDRVNYGYTF
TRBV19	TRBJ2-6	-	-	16	TGTGCCAGTAGTATAGATCACGGGTCTGGGGCCAACGTCCTGACTTTC	CASSIDHGSGANVLTF
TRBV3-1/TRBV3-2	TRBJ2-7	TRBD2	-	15	TGTGCCAGCAGCTCCCGGACTAGTCCCAATTCCGAGCAGTACTTC	CASSSRTSPNSEQYF
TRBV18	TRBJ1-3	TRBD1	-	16	TGTGCCAGCTCACCAACTACTTGGGACAGGGGAAACACCATATATTTT	CASSPTTWDRGNTIYF
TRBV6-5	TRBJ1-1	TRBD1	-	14	TGTGCCAGCAGGTCAACAGGGGCGAACACTGAAGCTTTCTTT	CASRSTGANTEAFF
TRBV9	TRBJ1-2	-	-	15	TGTGCCAGCGGCAGAGACCCCACAGTTGGCTATGGCTACACCTTC	CASGRDPTVGYGYTF
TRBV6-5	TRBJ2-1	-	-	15	TGTGCCAGCAGTTACTCGATGGCAGGAGGAAATGAGCAGTTCTTC	CASSYSMAGGNEQFF
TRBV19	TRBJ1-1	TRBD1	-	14	TGTGCCAGTATCCGGGGGGGGACAGTCACTGAAGCTTTCTTT	CASIRGGTVTEAFF
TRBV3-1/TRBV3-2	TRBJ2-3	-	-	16	TGTGCCAGCAGCCGTTCGGGGCGGGGAGGCCCGGATACGCAGTATTTT	CASSRSGRGGPDTQYF